This T cell receptor beta chain was documented in a study of blood T cell repertoires in COVID-19. Study overall: Donors in the United States, Italy and Spain gave samples during acute or convalescent COVID-19. PBMCs, B-cell-depleted T cells, or T cells provided the cDNA or gDNA that made up the material.

Patients in Seattle were enrolled during active infection, then followed longitudinally. As processed by the authors: Cell counts per sample came from amplifying reference gene primers. Assay: immunoSEQ multiplex PCR; the TCRdb copy retains only in-frame clones and omits some. V and J calls and clone size are as listed in that table; D and trimming were resolved from the DNA. Found here are about 68,000 clones, about 85% of them singletons; the top ten hold roughly 3.1%. V lost 4 bases to trimming and J lost 1 base, with 20 bases between them. The CDR3 runs 17 residues. Looked up from germline, CDR1 is GTSNPN and CDR2 is SVGIG (reference sequence).

This receptor was obtained from a woman aged 45 to 65 with COVID-19, enrolled during active disease. The chain is built from TRBV30 and TRBJ2-1, with a possible D match to TRBD2 (7 bases). The specimen sequenced was peripheral blood. Here the CDR3 DNA reads TGTGCCTGGACCCCTGGGAGGGGGAGTCGATCCTACAATGAGCAGTTCTTC. Residues: CAWTPGRGSRSYNEQFF.